Below are 29 T cell receptor beta chains sequenced from a single sample in a study of spatial heterogeneity in lung cancer. One entry per CDR3 protein, called by TCRdb with MiXCR from the 5' RACE reads. The sample gives fewer than 20,000 distinct CDR3 sequences, about 9% of which show up once; around 21% is in the top ten. Time point given: blood at routine non-recurrence follow-up after resection. The source material was PBMCs, sampled at follow-up. The receptor set was obtained from a male donor with early-stage non-small cell lung cancer.

This clonotype was seen many times. V and J are TRBV10-3 and TRBJ2-7; 8 bases line up with TRBD1. V dropped 7 bases and J dropped 3; count of bases not matched to a gene: 8. Germline values: CDR1 ENHRY, CDR2 SYGVKD. The CDR3 has 14 amino acids. CDR3 sequence reads: CAITVDRAGYEQYF. CDR3 coding DNA: TGTGCCATCACCGTGGACAGGGCGGGCTACGAGCAGTACTTC.

The V gene is TRBV3-1, the J gene TRBJ2-7; D gene ambiguous. CDR1 and CDR2 (germline): LGHDT, YNNKEL (reference sequence). V was pared by 4 bases and J by 4 bases, with 8 bases between. The CDR3 has 12 residues. The CDR3 is CASSLRDYEQYF. The DNA of the CDR3 is TGTGCCAGCAGCCTAAGAGATTACGAGCAGTACTTC.

Of note for this clonotype: This sequence may be a read error, since a much larger clone differs from it by one base. The chain uses TRBV27 and TRBJ2-6; D gene ambiguous. Germline loops: CDR1 MNHEY, CDR2 SMNVEV (reference sequence). This CDR3 has 14 amino acids. The CDR3 loop is CASSGLAGTNVLTF. The CDR3 coding sequence is TGTGCCAGCAGCGGTTTGGCTGGGACCAACGTCCTGACTTTC.

This clonotype was observed a few times. The rearrangement links TRBV5-6 to TRBJ1-2; D is perhaps TRBD1 (5 bases). The CDR3 contains 14 residues. Germline V lookup: CDR1 SGHDT, CDR2 YYEEEE. Between the trimmed V and J ends, which lost 1 base and 2 bases, there was a span of 9 bases. In nucleotides, the CDR3 is TGTGCCAGCAGCTTGTTCCAGGGCAACTATGGCTACACCTTC. Protein product: CASSLFQGNYGYTF.

This clonotype was counted at least ten times. V and J are TRBV27 and TRBJ2-2; perhaps TRBD1 as D (5 bases). The CDR3 is 15 amino acids. The germline V gene has CDR1 MNHEY and CDR2 SMNVEV (reference sequence). The V and J ends lost 10 bases and 0 bases respectively, with 15 bases between them. CDR3 sequence (DNA): TGTGCCACCTATCCCAGGGCAACGAACACCGGGGAGCTGTTTTTT. Translating it yields CATYPRATNTGELFF.

Concerning this clonotype: This sequence may be a read error, since a much larger clone differs from it by one base. The chain links TRBV24-1 to TRBJ2-3, with D perhaps matching TRBD1 or TRBD2 (5 bases each). The germline gives CDR1 KGHDR, CDR2 SFDVKD. This CDR3 contains 17 residues. The V and J ends lost 0 bases and 8 bases respectively, with 20 bases between them. In DNA, the CDR3 is TGTGCCACCAGTGATTTGGCAGGGTTGGACGGGGTTGGTACGCAGTATTTT. Its translation is CATSDLAGLDGVGTQYF.

In this sample, this clonotype turned up once. A much larger clone lies one base from this, so it may be a read error. This chain joins TRBV18 and TRBJ2-5, with a tentative D call TRBD2 (5 bases). V was trimmed by 6 bases and J by 0 bases, leaving 20 bases between them. This CDR3 is built from 17 residues. Germline CDR1 and CDR2: KGHSH and LQKENI. The DNA for the CDR3 is TGTGCCAGCTCTTACCCCGTTGGCGACGGGAACCAAGAGACCCAGTACTTC. It codes for CASSYPVGDGNQETQYF.

Ten or more counts support this clonotype. This chain joins TRBV6-2 or TRBV6-3 and TRBJ1-5; D not certain. The V gene lost 8 bases and the J gene lost 4 bases, with 9 bases spanning the gap. CDR1 and CDR2 from the germline V gene are MNHEY and SVGEGT. The CDR3 spans 12 residues. In DNA form, the CDR3 reads TGTGCCAGCGGCAAAAGGAATCAGCCCCAGCATTTT. This encodes CASGKRNQPQHF.

V and J are TRBV7-9 and TRBJ1-1, with no clear D. This CDR3 comprises 13 residues. Trimming removed 2 bases from V and 8 bases from J, with 12 bases in between. Germline V lookup: CDR1 SEHNR, CDR2 FQNEAQ (reference sequence). CDR3 region: CASSLWQDLEAFF. The CDR3 bases are TGTGCCAGCAGCTTATGGCAGGACTTAGAAGCTTTCTTT.

This clonotype was recorded at least ten times. This chain connects TRBV6-2 or TRBV6-3 to TRBJ2-3; 12 positions agree with TRBD2. V lost 11 bases and J lost 3; bases outside the gene matches: 6. Germline CDR1 is MNHEY and CDR2 is SVGEGT. The CDR3 contains 14 residues. The CDR3 loop reads CAARGLAGTDTQYF. CDR3 bases: TGTGCCGCCAGAGGACTAGCGGGGACAGATACGCAGTATTTT.

This chain uses TRBV15 with TRBJ2-2, with unresolved D. V was cut by 5 bases and J by 5 bases, with 9 bases left in between. The CDR3 contains 13 residues. Germline lookup yields CDR1 LNHNV and CDR2 YYDKDF (reference sequence). The chain's CDR3 is CATSLPGTGELFF. DNA of the CDR3: TGTGCCACCAGCTTACCCGGAACCGGGGAGCTGTTTTTT.

This clonotype was counted at least ten times. The J gene is TRBJ1-5, the V gene TRBV20-1, with D perhaps TRBD1 (5 bases). The V gene's germline CDR1 is DFQATT and CDR2 SNEGSKA (reference sequence). The CDR3 consists of 15 residues. V gave up 0 bases and J gave up 3 bases, with 12 bases separating them. The CDR3 region is CSAREILGANQPQHF. In nucleotides, the CDR3 is TGCAGTGCTAGAGAAATTCTTGGGGCCAATCAGCCCCAGCATTTT.

J is TRBJ1-1 and V is TRBV18; no definite D call. CDR1 is KGHSH, CDR2 LQKENI, per germline. The CDR3 is 12 residues long. Trimming cost V 4 bases and J 1 base, with 4 bases left between them. CDR3 region: CASSRQNTEAFF. The CDR3 DNA is TGTGCCAGCTCACGACAGAACACTGAAGCTTTCTTT.

There are many counts of this clonotype. The genes are TRBV4-1 and TRBJ2-6; D gene unclear. Looked up from germline, CDR1 is MGHRA and CDR2 is YSYEKL. The V end was cut by 0 bases, the J end by 0 bases, with 6 bases between. This CDR3 has 16 residues. Here the CDR3 DNA reads TGCGCCAGCAGCCAAGAGCAGGTCTCTGGGGCCAACGTCCTGACTTTC. It specifies CASSQEQVSGANVLTF.

This clonotype came up many times. The chain has TRBV5-1 and TRBJ2-3; no clear D gene. Per the germline V gene, CDR1 is SGHRS and CDR2 is YFSETQ. The CDR3 covers 14 residues. Trimming pared 1 base from V and 3 bases from J, leaving 9 bases between. This CDR3 is CASSLSVSTDTQYF. The CDR3, as DNA: TGCGCCAGCAGCTTGTCAGTCTCGACAGATACGCAGTATTTT.

This clonotype was detected ten times or more. The chain has TRBV6-5 and TRBJ1-3; 9 bases are a match to TRBD1. The CDR3 spans 13 residues. From germline, CDR1 is MNHEY and CDR2 SVGAGI. V gave up 2 bases and J gave up 8 bases; unmatched junction bases: 1. In nucleotides, the CDR3 is TGTGCCAGCAGTTACGACAGGGGGGACACCATATATTTT. Translated: CASSYDRGDTIYF.

This clonotype was recorded many times. This rearrangement joins TRBV27 to TRBJ1-1; tentative D call: TRBD1 (6 bases). The CDR3 sequence is 14 residues long. The V end lost 5 bases, the J end lost 5 bases, and 15 bases lay between the germline ends. The germline gives CDR1 MNHEY, CDR2 SMNVEV (reference sequence). The CDR3 region has the DNA TGTGCCAGCAGTGTAAGGGGGTCGGGGACTGAAGCTTTCTTT. Protein: CASSVRGSGTEAFF.

Many counts were recorded for this clonotype. The rearrangement joins TRBV20-1 to TRBJ2-1, with TRBD2 matching over 9 bases. The CDR3 has 15 residues. J gave up 10 bases and V 6 bases, and 16 bases lay outside the gene matches. Per the germline V gene, CDR1 is DFQATT and CDR2 is SNEGSKA (reference sequence). CDR3 nucleotides: TGCAGTGCCCGAGGGGGCGGGAGGGCAATAGGGGAGCAGTTCTTC. This gives the protein CSARGGGRAIGEQFF.

This clonotype ranks as medium-sized. The V and J genes are TRBV6-4 and TRBJ2-1; 9 bases fit TRBD1. This CDR3 comprises 15 residues. CDR1 MRHNA and CDR2 SNTAGT come from the germline V gene. The V segment lost 4 bases and the J segment 0 bases; nucleotides outside the gene matches: 1. As DNA, the CDR3 is TGTGCCAGCAGTGGGGGACAGGGCTCCTACAATGAGCAGTTCTTC. Its protein product is CASSGGQGSYNEQFF.

This clonotype was observed many times. This chain links TRBV4-3 with TRBJ1-2; no clear D gene. The CDR3 loop spans 14 amino acids. V dropped 1 base and J dropped 6 bases, with 12 bases sitting between them. Germline V lookup: CDR1 LGHNA, CDR2 YSLEER. CDR3 in DNA: TGCGCCAGCAGCCAAGGAGTGGGTCGGAATGGCTACACCTTC. It encodes CASSQGVGRNGYTF.

This clonotype was seen at least ten times. The chain joins TRBV6-4 to TRBJ2-7; 10 bases map to TRBD2. This CDR3 spans 15 amino acids. Germline V gene data show CDR1 as MRHNA and CDR2 as SNTAGT. J gave up 0 bases and V 10 bases, and 9 bases lay outside the gene matches. The CDR3 sequence is CATHGAGGPSYEQYF. CDR3 DNA: TGTGCCACCCATGGAGCGGGGGGGCCCTCCTACGAGCAGTACTTC.

The chain has TRBV7-2 and TRBJ2-3, with 10 bases fitting TRBD2. The J segment lost 1 base and the V segment lost 5 bases, leaving 15 bases of the junction unmatched. Per the germline V gene, CDR1 is SGHTA and CDR2 is FQGNSA. There are 19 residues in the CDR3. In DNA form, the CDR3 reads TGTACCAGCAGCCAGATCCGTCGTTGGCTAGCGGGGGGCACAGATACGCAGTATTTT. Residues: CTSSQIRRWLAGGTDTQYF.

This clonotype occurred a few times. The chain joins TRBV10-3 to TRBJ2-5; a possible D gene is TRBD1 (6 bases). Trimming took 3 bases from V and 3 from J, leaving 20 bases between them. The germline gives CDR1 ENHRY, CDR2 SYGVKD. CDR3 size: 17 residues. This chain's CDR3 is CAISDGGQAGEEETQYF. CDR3 sequence (DNA): TGTGCCATCAGTGATGGGGGCCAGGCAGGCGAAGAAGAGACCCAGTACTTC.

In this sample, this clonotype turned up many times. The chain combines TRBV6-2 or TRBV6-3 with TRBJ2-1; D is perhaps TRBD2 (5 bases). CDR3 length equals 18 residues. Germline CDR1 MNHEY, CDR2 SVGEGT. The V gene lost 0 bases and the J gene lost 4 bases, with 19 bases spanning the gap. The CDR3 is CASSYSSLAPNPYNEQFF. The CDR3 coding sequence is TGTGCCAGCAGTTACTCGAGCCTAGCACCTAACCCGTACAATGAGCAGTTCTTC.

V gene TRBV4-1 combines with J gene TRBJ1-5; maybe TRBD1 (6 bases). Trimming cost V 4 bases and J 4 bases, with 14 bases left between them. Germline V gene lookup returns CDR1 MGHRA and CDR2 YSYEKL. The CDR3 consists of 15 residues. CDR3 sequence: CASSPRDTSNQPQHF. The CDR3 coding sequence is TGCGCCAGCAGCCCCCGGGACACTTCGAATCAGCCCCAGCATTTT.

This clonotype was seen repeatedly, ten times or more. This chain uses TRBV2 with TRBJ2-7; D gene uncertain. Trimming took off 6 bases at V and 0 bases at J, with 15 bases between the two ends. The CDR3 length is 15 residues. Per germline, CDR1 SNHLY and CDR2 FYNNEI. The CDR3: CASRDHWQISYEQYF. The CDR3 DNA is TGTGCCAGCAGAGACCACTGGCAAATCTCCTACGAGCAGTACTTC.

The chain combines TRBV20-1 with TRBJ2-3; 16 positions agree with TRBD2. V was clipped by 4 bases and J by 0 bases; unmatched bases: 10. The CDR3 runs to 19 residues. Germline-derived CDR1 and CDR2 are DFQATT and SNEGSKA (reference sequence). CDR3 in DNA: TGCAGTGCTAAACCGCCCGGGACTAGCGGGAGGGCCAGCACAGATACGCAGTATTTT. As protein: CSAKPPGTSGRASTDTQYF.

This clonotype was counted many times. This sequence joins TRBV19 and TRBJ2-1; no clear D gene. The CDR3 covers 15 residues. V was trimmed by 3 bases and J by 8 bases, leaving 17 bases between them. Germline V CDR1 and CDR2: LNHDA, SQIVND (reference sequence). The CDR3 DNA follows: TGTGCCAGTAGTATGAGGACGAACGGCCGGGATGAGCAGTTCTTC. Its protein is CASSMRTNGRDEQFF.

This clonotype appeared a few times. J is TRBJ2-7 and V is TRBV28; D is perhaps TRBD1 (6 bases). This CDR3 spans 13 amino acids. The V end was cut by 6 bases, the J end by 2 bases, with 11 bases between. Germline lookup yields CDR1 MDHEN and CDR2 SYDVKM. CDR3 loop: CASRTTGPYEQYF. The DNA of the CDR3 is TGTGCCAGCAGGACGACAGGCCCCTACGAGCAGTACTTC.